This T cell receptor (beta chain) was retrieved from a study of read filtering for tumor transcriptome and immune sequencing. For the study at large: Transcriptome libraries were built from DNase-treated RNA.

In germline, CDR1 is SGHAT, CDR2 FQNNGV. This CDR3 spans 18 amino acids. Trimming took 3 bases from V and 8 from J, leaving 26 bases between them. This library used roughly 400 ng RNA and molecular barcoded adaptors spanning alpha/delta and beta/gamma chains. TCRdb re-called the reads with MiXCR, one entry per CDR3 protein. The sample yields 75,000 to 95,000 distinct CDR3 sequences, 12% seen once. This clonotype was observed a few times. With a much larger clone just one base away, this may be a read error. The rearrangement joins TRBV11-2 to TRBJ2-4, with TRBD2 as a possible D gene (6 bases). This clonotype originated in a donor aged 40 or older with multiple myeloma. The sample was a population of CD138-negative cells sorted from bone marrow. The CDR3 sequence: CASSFEGLTSWREDIQYF. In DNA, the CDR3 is TGTGCCAGCAGCTTCGAAGGACTCACTAGCTGGAGAGAAGACATTCAGTACTTC.